The 32 T cell receptor beta chains reported below all come from one sample, sequenced in a study of blood T cell repertoires in COVID-19. Clones were read by immunoSEQ multiplex PCR, and TCRdb kept only the in-frame ones, dropping some. The sample shows a few hundred thousand clones, roughly 80% of them seen only once. Sequenced input: peripheral blood. The source of these receptors is a person in their 70s with COVID-19, enrolled during active disease.

The genes are TRBV27 and TRBJ1-2; no clear D gene. The CDR3 runs 14 residues. CDR1 and CDR2 from the germline V gene are MNHEY and SMNVEV (reference sequence). V was clipped by 4 bases and J by 5 bases, with 14 bases between them. The CDR3 region is CASSSVSQKYGYTF. DNA for the CDR3: TGTGCCAGCAGTTCCGTATCCCAGAAGTATGGCTACACCTTC.

This clone appeared a single time. This chain links TRBV5-8 with TRBJ1-6; TRBD1 agrees at 10 bases. V dropped 7 bases and J dropped 13; count of bases not matched to a gene: 11. This CDR3 is 14 amino acids long. CDR1 SGHTS and CDR2 YDEGEE come from the germline V gene. The CDR3: CASRRDRGLGPLHF. The CDR3 region has the DNA TGTGCCAGCCGCCGGGACAGGGGTTTAGGGCCCCTCCACTTT.

This chain uses TRBV5-1 with TRBJ2-3; D not resolved. The V and J ends lost 2 bases and 0 bases respectively, with 7 bases between them. Germline assignment: CDR1 SGHRS and CDR2 YFSETQ. The CDR3 is 14 residues long. CDR3 coding DNA: TGCGCCAGCAGCTTCGGGTCTAGCACAGATACGCAGTATTTT. Protein sequence: CASSFGSSTDTQYF.

The chain recombines TRBV6-5 with TRBJ2-2; D unclear. CDR1 and CDR2 (germline): MNHEY, SVGAGI. The V and J ends lost 6 bases and 4 bases respectively, with 6 bases between them. This CDR3 has 12 residues. The CDR3 here is CASRAVTGELFF. CDR3 nucleotide sequence: TGTGCCAGCAGGGCGGTCACCGGGGAGCTGTTTTTT.

The chain has TRBV28 and TRBJ2-7, with D unresolved. The CDR3 sequence is 12 residues long. V lost 8 bases, J lost 0 bases, and 8 bases lay in between. Germline V gives CDR1 MDHEN, CDR2 SYDVKM. The CDR3 bases are TGTGCCAGCTACGGTAGCTCCTACGAGCAGTACTTC. Protein sequence: CASYGSSYEQYF.

The chain joins TRBV6-5 to TRBJ1-6; D might be TRBD1 (5 bases). The germline gives CDR1 MNHEY, CDR2 SVGAGI. The CDR3 is 15 residues long. The V end lost 0 bases, the J end lost 3 bases, and 6 bases lay between the germline ends. Written as DNA, the CDR3 is TGTGCCAGCAGTTACTCGACAGACTATAATTCACCCCTCCACTTT. Residues: CASSYSTDYNSPLHF.

J is TRBJ2-3 and V is TRBV5-1; unclear D gene. V lost 4 bases and J lost 1, with 7 bases in between. This CDR3 is 13 amino acids long. Germline values: CDR1 SGHRS, CDR2 YFSETQ. CDR3 in amino acids: CASSPVGTDTQYF. CDR3 sequence (DNA): TGCGCCAGCAGCCCCGTCGGCACAGATACGCAGTATTTT.

CDR3 residues: CACSGEAGRTDTQYF. The CDR3 DNA sequence: TGTGCCTGCAGCGGAGAAGCGGGACGCACAGATACGCAGTATTTT. The V gene is TRBV30, the J gene TRBJ2-3; 7 bases align to TRBD2. V lost 6 bases to trimming and J lost 1 base; unmatched junction nucleotides: 10. Looked up from germline, CDR1 is GTSNPN and CDR2 is SVGIG (reference sequence). The length of the CDR3 is 15 residues.

This clone occurred a few times. This chain uses TRBV15 with TRBJ1-1; maybe TRBD1 (5 bases). V was cut by 0 bases and J by 7 bases, with 9 bases left in between. This CDR3 has 13 residues. CDR1 LNHNV and CDR2 YYDKDF come from the germline V gene (reference sequence). CDR3 sequence reads: CATSRDLQGEAFF. Here the CDR3 DNA reads TGTGCCACCAGCAGAGATCTCCAGGGTGAAGCTTTCTTT.

This clone appeared a single time. The chain recombines TRBV29-1 with TRBJ2-7, with a tentative D call TRBD2 (5 bases). Germline V gives CDR1 SQVTM, CDR2 ANQGSEA. The CDR3 is 13 residues long. V gave up 4 bases and J gave up 5 bases, with 15 bases separating them. CDR3: CSVARGRLDEQYF. The CDR3 region has the DNA TGCAGCGTTGCCCGGGGTCGGCTCGACGAGCAGTACTTC.

The rearrangement links TRBV6-2 or TRBV6-3 to TRBJ1-4, with D unclear. V lost 0 bases to trimming and J lost 4 bases, with 6 bases between them. The CDR3 covers 14 residues. Germline V CDR1 and CDR2: MNHEY, SVGEGT. CDR3 bases: TGTGCCAGCAGTTACTCGGAGATTAATGAAAAACTGTTTTTT. It encodes CASSYSEINEKLFF.

This clone has more than one count but fewer than ten. This chain links TRBV11-2 with TRBJ2-7; D remains ambiguous. This CDR3 has 12 residues. Germline V gene lookup returns CDR1 SGHAT and CDR2 FQNNGV. V was clipped by 1 base and J by 5 bases, with 6 bases between them. CDR3 sequence reads: CASSLVPDEQYF. The DNA for the CDR3 is TGTGCCAGCAGCTTAGTTCCCGACGAGCAGTACTTC.

This chain links TRBV7-9 with TRBJ1-4, with 7 bases fitting TRBD1. Germline V lookup: CDR1 SEHNR, CDR2 FQNEAQ (reference sequence). With V trimmed by 5 bases and J by 7 bases, 10 bases remained unmatched. CDR3 size: 15 residues. CDR3 sequence (DNA): TGTGCCAGCAGCCCTTGGACAGGAACCTCTGAAAAACTGTTTTTT. It is translated as CASSPWTGTSEKLFF.

This clone was detected only once. V gene TRBV19 combines with J gene TRBJ2-3; the D gene is possibly TRBD2 (5 bases). The germline CDR1 and CDR2 sequences are LNHDA and SQIVND (reference sequence). Trimming cost V 5 bases and J 8 bases, with 17 bases left between them. This CDR3 is 14 amino acids long. The chain's CDR3 is CASSGVVGRGTQYF. In DNA form, the CDR3 reads TGTGCCAGTAGTGGTGTCGTGGGTCGGGGTACGCAGTATTTT.

The V and J genes are TRBV9 and TRBJ2-3; D may be TRBD1 (5 bases). CDR3 length: 15 residues. Germline V gene lookup returns CDR1 SGDLS and CDR2 YYNGEE. The V end lost 6 bases, the J end lost 1 base, and 15 bases lay between the germline ends. The DNA of the CDR3 is TGTGCCAGCACCCCTGACTGGGGCCGCACAGATACGCAGTATTTT. It specifies CASTPDWGRTDTQYF.

The gene calls are TRBV4-1 and TRBJ1-2, with TRBD1 matching over 8 bases. Germline CDR1 MGHRA, CDR2 YSYEKL. This CDR3 contains 14 residues. V shed 0 bases and J 7 bases; nucleotides not matched to a gene: 4. CDR3: CASSQETGAGGYTF. As DNA, the CDR3 is TGCGCCAGCAGCCAAGAGACAGGGGCCGGTGGCTACACCTTC.

The chain has TRBV27 and TRBJ1-5, with 7 bases lining up with TRBD1. Germline loops: CDR1 MNHEY, CDR2 SMNVEV (reference sequence). CDR3 size: 18 residues. With 6 bases clipped from V and 6 bases from J, the junction kept 20 bases outside the gene matches. The CDR3 is CASSPGGTEQYWTQPQHF. DNA of the CDR3: TGTGCCAGCAGCCCAGGGGGGACGGAACAATATTGGACTCAGCCCCAGCATTTT.

This clone was observed once. The V and J genes are TRBV28 and TRBJ2-6, with a weak D call TRBD2 (6 bases). V shed 2 bases and J shed 4 bases, with 9 bases lying between them. CDR3 length equals 15 residues. The germline V gene has CDR1 MDHEN and CDR2 SYDVKM. CDR3: CASSLAGTGANVLTF. In DNA form, the CDR3 reads TGTGCCAGCAGTTTAGCGGGGACCGGGGCCAACGTCCTGACTTTC.

CDR3 nucleotide sequence: TGCGCCAGCAGCTGGGCCAGGGGGGATAGTTCACCCCTCCACTTT. Encoded protein: CASSWARGDSSPLHF. The V gene is TRBV5-1, the J gene TRBJ1-6; 7 positions match TRBD1. Looked up from germline, CDR1 is SGHRS and CDR2 is YFSETQ. V was pared by 3 bases and J by 9 bases, with 9 bases of the junction left unmatched. This CDR3 comprises 15 residues.

This clone was detected a few times. V gene TRBV24-1 combines with J gene TRBJ1-3; 7 nucleotides line up with TRBD1. The CDR3 loop spans 15 amino acids. The V and J ends lost 7 bases and 2 bases, in that order; junction bases with no gene match: 7. Germline V gene sequence: CDR1 KGHDR, CDR2 SFDVKD. The CDR3 reads CATRSQGEAGNTIYF. As DNA, the CDR3 is TGTGCCACCAGAAGCCAGGGGGAGGCTGGAAACACCATATATTTT.

The V gene is TRBV4-1, the J gene TRBJ2-3; D may be TRBD2 (5 bases). The CDR3 is 12 residues long. V lost 2 bases, J lost 11 bases, and 11 bases lay in between. Germline V CDR1 and CDR2: MGHRA, YSYEKL. CDR3 protein: CASSQNGERQYF. In DNA form, the CDR3 reads TGCGCCAGCAGCCAAAACGGGGAAAGGCAGTATTTT.

The chain joins TRBV30 to TRBJ1-5, with 10 bases that match TRBD1. The CDR3 sequence is 15 residues long. The ends lost 5 bases at V and 4 bases at J; junction bases unmatched: 8. In germline, CDR1 is GTSNPN, CDR2 SVGIG (reference sequence). CDR3 in amino acids: CAWAKGTGVNQPQHF. In nucleotides, the CDR3 is TGTGCCTGGGCTAAAGGGACAGGGGTAAATCAGCCCCAGCATTTT.

This rearrangement joins TRBV7-9 to TRBJ2-5; D is unresolved. The CDR3 has 12 amino acids. V lost 0 bases to trimming and J lost 5 bases, with 4 bases between them. The germline V gene has CDR1 SEHNR and CDR2 FQNEAQ (reference sequence). CDR3: CASSLAEETQYF. Here the CDR3 DNA reads TGTGCCAGCAGCTTAGCGGAGGAGACCCAGTACTTC.

Comment on this clone: Other DNA variants within this sample encode the same CDR3. The chain links TRBV3-1 (or the pseudogene TRBV3-2) to TRBJ2-5, with TRBD2 as a possible D gene (6 bases). This CDR3 contains 16 residues. Germline CDR1 and CDR2: LGHDT and YNNKEL (reference sequence). V lost 2 bases and J 1 base, leaving 14 bases between the germline ends. This CDR3 is CASSQSGGDFQETQYF. CDR3 nucleotides: TGTGCCAGCAGCCAATCGGGCGGGGACTTCCAAGAGACCCAGTACTTC.

This clone showed up just once. The chain combines TRBV11-2 with TRBJ2-7; weak D call: TRBD1 (6 bases). This CDR3 comprises 13 residues. V lost 5 bases to trimming and J lost 6 bases, with 14 bases between them. Looked up from germline, CDR1 is SGHAT and CDR2 is FQNNGV. The CDR3 sequence is CASSADRIVEQYF. For the CDR3, the DNA is TGTGCCAGCAGCGCCGACAGGATTGTCGAGCAGTACTTC.

The chain recombines TRBV4-1 with TRBJ1-3; TRBD1 is a possible D gene (6 bases). The CDR3 is made up of 16 amino acids. Deletions cut 2 bases from V and 0 bases from J, with 11 bases between. Germline assignment: CDR1 MGHRA and CDR2 YSYEKL. CDR3 sequence reads: CASSQTDSLSGNTIYF. The CDR3 DNA follows: TGCGCCAGCAGCCAAACGGACAGCCTCTCTGGAAACACCATATATTTT.

CDR3 bases: TGTGCCAGCAGCACATGGAGGACGGGGTTTTACGAGCAGTACTTC. Its protein product is CASSTWRTGFYEQYF. The J gene is TRBJ2-7, the V gene TRBV5-6; tentatively, D is TRBD2 (5 bases). V was clipped by 4 bases and J by 4 bases, with 18 bases between them. There are 15 residues in the CDR3. Germline assignment: CDR1 SGHDT and CDR2 YYEEEE.

The chain uses TRBV11-2 and TRBJ1-3, with D hard to call. Germline-derived CDR1 and CDR2 are SGHAT and FQNNGV. V lost 1 base to trimming and J lost 4 bases, with 8 bases between them. This CDR3 contains 14 residues. In DNA, the CDR3 is TGTGCCAGCAGCTTAGTGGGGAGCGGAAACACCATATATTTT. Residues: CASSLVGSGNTIYF.

The rearrangement links TRBV19 to TRBJ1-5, with a tentative D call TRBD1 (6 bases). This CDR3 spans 17 amino acids. Germline CDR1 and CDR2: LNHDA and SQIVND (reference sequence). The V end was cut by 5 bases, the J end by 0 bases, with 17 bases between. Written as DNA, the CDR3 is TGTGCCAGTAGTGGGGTTACCGGGACAAATAGCAATCAGCCCCAGCATTTT. Translating gives CASSGVTGTNSNQPQHF.

The rearrangement uses TRBV7-9 and TRBJ1-6; tentative D call: TRBD1 (5 bases). V lost 1 base and J lost 6, with 13 bases in between. The CDR3 is 16 residues long. CDR1 and CDR2 (germline): SEHNR, FQNEAQ (reference sequence). The CDR3 is CASSLGAGMGNSPLHF. The CDR3 region has the DNA TGTGCCAGCAGCTTAGGCGCAGGGATGGGTAATTCACCCCTCCACTTT.

This sequence joins TRBV6-2 or TRBV6-3 and TRBJ2-7; TRBD2 agrees at 9 bases. Germline V lookup: CDR1 MNHEY, CDR2 SVGEGT. The J segment lost 3 bases and the V segment lost 6 bases, leaving 9 bases of the junction unmatched. The CDR3 totals 15 residues. CDR3 nucleotide sequence: TGTGCCAGCAGCCCCTGGGTAGCGGGAGACTACGAGCAGTACTTC. Protein sequence: CASSPWVAGDYEQYF.

This chain joins TRBV19 and TRBJ2-3; 7 nucleotides agree with TRBD2. V shed 4 bases, J shed 1 base, and the junction held 8 bases outside the gene matches. The CDR3 covers 16 residues. The germline V gene encodes CDR1 LNHDA and CDR2 SQIVND (reference sequence). CDR3 amino acids: CASSKGRSGGTDTQYF. CDR3 coding DNA: TGTGCCAGTAGTAAAGGACGGAGCGGGGGCACAGATACGCAGTATTTT. Filled out from reference TRBV19 and TRBJ2-3, the complete variable domain reads DGGITQSPKYLFRKEGQNVTLSCEQNLNHDAMYWYRQDPGQGLRLIYYSQIVNDFQKGDIAEGYSVSREKKESFPLTVTSAQKNPTAFYLCASSKGRSGGTDTQYFGPGTRLTVL.